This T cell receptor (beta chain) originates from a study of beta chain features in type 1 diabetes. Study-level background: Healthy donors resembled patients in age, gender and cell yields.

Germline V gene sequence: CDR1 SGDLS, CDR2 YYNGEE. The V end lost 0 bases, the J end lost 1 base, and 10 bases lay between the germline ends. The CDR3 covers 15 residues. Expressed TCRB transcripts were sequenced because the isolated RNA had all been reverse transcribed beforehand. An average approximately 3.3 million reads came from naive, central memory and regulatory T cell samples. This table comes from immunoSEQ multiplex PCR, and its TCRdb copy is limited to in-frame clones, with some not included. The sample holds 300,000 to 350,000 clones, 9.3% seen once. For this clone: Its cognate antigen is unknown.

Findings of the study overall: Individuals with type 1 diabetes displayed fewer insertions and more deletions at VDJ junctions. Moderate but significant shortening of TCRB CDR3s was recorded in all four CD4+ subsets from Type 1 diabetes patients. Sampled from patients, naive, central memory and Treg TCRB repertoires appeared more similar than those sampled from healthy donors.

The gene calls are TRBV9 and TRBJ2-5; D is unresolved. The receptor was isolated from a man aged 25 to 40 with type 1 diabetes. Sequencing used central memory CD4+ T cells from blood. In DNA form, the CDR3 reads TGTGCCAGCAGCGTAGATCCCGGCCCCCAAGAGACCCAGTACTTC. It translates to CASSVDPGPQETQYF.